Given below is one TCR beta chain in context. Its specificity is not known. TCRdb's table, derived via immunoSEQ multiplex PCR, lists solely in-frame clones and lacks some. Among approximately 74,000 clones listed, roughly 89% were seen once. These data are taken from a study of T cell responses to AZD1222 COVID-19 vaccine. Germline loops: CDR1 MDHEN, CDR2 SYDVKM. This CDR3 is built from 15 residues. Trimming pared 5 bases from V and 0 bases from J, leaving 11 bases between. General study findings and limits: Most donors were white British and more were female, and clonal diversity was possibly underestimated. The study reported that nearly half of spike-specific TCRs target unmutated variant regions.

The V and J genes are TRBV28 and TRBJ1-5; no firm D call. The source of this sequence is an adult in good health. The source material was peripheral blood, sampled on day 0 of AZD1222 vaccination. CDR3 nucleotide sequence: TGTGCCAGCAGTCTGGACGTGGATAGCAATCAGCCCCAGCATTTT. It yields the protein CASSLDVDSNQPQHF.